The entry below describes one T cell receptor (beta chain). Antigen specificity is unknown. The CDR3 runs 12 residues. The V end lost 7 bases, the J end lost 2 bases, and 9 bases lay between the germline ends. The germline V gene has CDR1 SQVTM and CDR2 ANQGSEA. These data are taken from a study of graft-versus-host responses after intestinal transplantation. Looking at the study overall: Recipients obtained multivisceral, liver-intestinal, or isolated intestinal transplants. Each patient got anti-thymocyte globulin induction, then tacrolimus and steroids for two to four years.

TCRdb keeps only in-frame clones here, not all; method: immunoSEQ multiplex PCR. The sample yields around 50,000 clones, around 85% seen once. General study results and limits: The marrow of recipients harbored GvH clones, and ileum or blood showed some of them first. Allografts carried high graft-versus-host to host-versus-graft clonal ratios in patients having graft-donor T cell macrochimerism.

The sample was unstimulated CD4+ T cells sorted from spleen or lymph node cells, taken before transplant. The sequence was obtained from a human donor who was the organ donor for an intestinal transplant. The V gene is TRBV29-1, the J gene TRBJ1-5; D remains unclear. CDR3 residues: CSGGDGNQPQHF. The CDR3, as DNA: TGCAGCGGGGGTGATGGCAATCAGCCCCAGCATTTT.